These 20 T cell receptor beta chains were all obtained from the same sample, sequenced in a study of metastatic and nonmetastatic thyroid tumors. TCRdb reanalyzed the PCR reads via MiXCR. The sample records around 22,000 clones, approximately 11% being singletons. No treatment had been given to any patient before thyroid surgery. Sequences were obtained from blood. The receptor set was obtained from a female donor with papillary thyroid cancer or a benign thyroid nodule (not recorded which). Some clones in this sample may be carry-over from other donors' samples.

This clone was detected many times. This sequence joins TRBV7-2 and TRBJ2-7; TRBD2 is a possible D gene (6 bases). Germline V CDR1 and CDR2: SGHTA, FQGNSA. The CDR3 length is 15 residues. Deletions cut 5 bases from V and 2 bases from J, with 16 bases between. The CDR3, as DNA: TGTGCCAGCAGCCCCCCCCGGGGGAGCGCCTACGAGCAGTACTTC. Its translation is CASSPPRGSAYEQYF.

This clone came up many times. The J gene is TRBJ2-3, the V gene TRBV19, with 9 bases that match TRBD1. The trim removed 5 bases at V and 3 bases at J, leaving 6 bases unmatched. This CDR3 has 15 amino acids. Germline assignment: CDR1 LNHDA and CDR2 SQIVND (reference sequence). The CDR3 bases are TGTGCCAGTAGTCAGGGACAGGGACAGACAGATACGCAGTATTTT. Amino acids: CASSQGQGQTDTQYF.

The CDR3 region is CASSLLAFYEQYF. The DNA of the CDR3 is TGTGCCAGCAGTTTATTGGCCTTCTACGAGCAGTACTTC. This chain links TRBV27 with TRBJ2-7; D gene ambiguous. The CDR3 length is 13 residues. The germline V gene has CDR1 MNHEY and CDR2 SMNVEV (reference sequence). The ends were cut back, 1 base at V and 3 bases at J, with 7 bases in the middle.

This clone has ten or more counts. V and J are TRBV2 and TRBJ1-5; D call uncertain. The V gene lost 2 bases and the J gene lost 3 bases, with 5 bases spanning the gap. The CDR3 runs 13 residues. CDR1 is SNHLY, CDR2 FYNNEI, per germline. CDR3 sequence (DNA): TGTGCCAGCAGTGAAACACTCAATCAGCCCCAGCATTTT. It is translated as CASSETLNQPQHF. The full variable domain, with the rest looked up from reference TRBV2 and TRBJ1-5, is EPEVTQTPSHQVTQMGQEVILRCVPISNHLYFYWYRQILGQKVEFLVSFYNNEISEKSEIFDDQFSVERPDGSNFTLKIRSTKLEDSAMYFCASSETLNQPQHFGDGTRLSIL.

This clone occurred many times. The chain links TRBV20-1 to TRBJ2-5; 9 nucleotides align to TRBD2. The CDR3 runs 16 residues. Germline CDR1 and CDR2: DFQATT and SNEGSKA (reference sequence). Trimming took 1 base from V and 5 from J; bases not matched to a gene: 11. This CDR3 reads CSARVPREGPKETQYF. CDR3 nucleotide sequence: TGCAGTGCTAGAGTTCCGCGGGAGGGCCCGAAGGAGACCCAGTACTTC.

The sample holds many counts of this clone. The chain couples TRBV2 to TRBJ2-5; perhaps TRBD1 as D (6 bases). The germline V gene encodes CDR1 SNHLY and CDR2 FYNNEI. The CDR3 contains 15 residues. Deletions cut 7 bases from V and 2 bases from J, with 17 bases between. This CDR3 is CASTPLPQGQETQYF. CDR3 bases: TGTGCCAGCACCCCCCTCCCACAGGGACAAGAGACCCAGTACTTC.

The sample holds many counts of this clone. V and J are TRBV20-1 and TRBJ1-1, with D unresolved. Germline values: CDR1 DFQATT, CDR2 SNEGSKA (reference sequence). V lost 4 bases and J lost 6, with 9 bases in between. The CDR3 runs 11 residues. CDR3 loop: CSAMDRPEAFF. Written as DNA, the CDR3 is TGCAGTGCTATGGACCGACCTGAAGCTTTCTTT.

This clone has a count of ten or more. The CDR3 nucleotides read TGTGCCAGCAGCCTCACTCCCAACAATGAGCAGTTCTTC. Translation: CASSLTPNNEQFF. This chain connects TRBV7-3 to TRBJ2-1, with D unresolved. The CDR3 loop spans 13 amino acids. CDR1 is SGHTA and CDR2 is FQGTGA in the germline V gene. V lost 5 bases to trimming and J lost 5 bases, with 10 bases between them.

The table lists this clone with a few counts. A clone one base away is much larger, so this may be a read error. CDR3 nucleotide sequence: TGTGCCAGCAGCTTAGGGGGACCTAACTACGGGCAGTACTTC. It translates to CASSLGGPNYGQYF. The V and J genes are TRBV11-2 and TRBJ2-7, with D tentatively TRBD1 or TRBD2 (5 bases each). Germline loops: CDR1 SGHAT, CDR2 FQNNGV. The CDR3 is 14 residues long.

This clone came up many times. The chain uses TRBV5-6 and TRBJ2-6, with 12 bases aligning to TRBD1. The CDR3 extends over 18 amino acids. The trim removed 3 bases at V and 3 bases at J, leaving 7 bases unmatched. Germline V CDR1 and CDR2: SGHDT, YYEEEE. The CDR3 DNA follows: TGTGCCAGCAGCTCCCCCGGGACAGGGGGCCTTGGGGCCAACGTCCTGACTTTC. Protein: CASSSPGTGGLGANVLTF.

This clone was seen only a few times. A much larger clone differs from this one at a single base, so this may be a read error. This chain links TRBV7-2 with TRBJ2-3, with 7 bases that match TRBD2. Germline CDR1 and CDR2: SGHTA and FQGNSA. Unmatched junction bases numbered 3, after V lost 7 bases and J lost 2 bases. The CDR3 sequence is 13 residues long. The CDR3 is CASILAATDTQYF. The CDR3 DNA is TGTGCCAGCATTCTAGCGGCCACAGATACGCAGTATTTT.

Comment on this clone: This may be a read error, as it is one base from a much larger clone. This chain uses TRBV7-9 with TRBJ1-4, with no clear D. From germline, CDR1 is SEHNR and CDR2 FQNEAQ (reference sequence). The V end lost 5 bases, the J end lost 6 bases, and 13 bases lay between the germline ends. This CDR3 comprises 14 residues. In nucleotides, the CDR3 is TGTGCCAGCAGCCCCCGGGGAGGGTATGAAAAACTGTTTTTT. Protein sequence: CASSPRGGYEKLFF.

With respect to this clone: One junction end disagrees with the germline gene, perhaps due to a read error. This chain joins TRBV25-1 and TRBJ1-2; TRBD1 might be the D (5 bases). Germline CDR1 and CDR2: MGHDK and SYGVNS. This CDR3 contains 13 residues. CDR3 in amino acids: CSSSVGDSYGHTF. CDR3 DNA sequence: TGTTCCAGCAGTGTAGGGGATTCCTATGGCCACACCTTC.

This clone was detected ten times or more. The V and J genes are TRBV12-5 and TRBJ1-1, with 7 bases lining up with TRBD1. Unmatched junction bases numbered 9, after V lost 5 bases and J lost 0 bases. Germline CDR1 is LGHNT and CDR2 is FRNRAP. This CDR3 contains 16 residues. The CDR3 region is CASGVQGPGMNTEAFF. The DNA for the CDR3 is TGTGCTAGTGGTGTACAGGGGCCGGGAATGAACACTGAAGCTTTCTTT.

This clone came up many times. The rearrangement uses TRBV20-1 and TRBJ2-7; TRBD2 matches at 12 bases. This CDR3 spans 14 amino acids. V was pared by 4 bases and J by 5 bases, with 6 bases of the junction left unmatched. The V gene's germline CDR1 is DFQATT and CDR2 SNEGSKA (reference sequence). Written as DNA, the CDR3 is TGCAGTGCTAACGGACTAGCGGGATTCAACGAGCAGTACTTC. Its translation is CSANGLAGFNEQYF.

This clone was recorded at least ten times. V gene TRBV5-1 combines with J gene TRBJ1-5; 12 positions agree with TRBD1. The germline gives CDR1 SGHRS, CDR2 YFSETQ. Trimming took 0 bases from V and 1 from J; bases not matched to a gene: 5. This CDR3 is built from 18 residues. In DNA, the CDR3 is TGCGCCAGCAGCTTGGGACCGGGACAGGGGGCAAGCAATCAGCCCCAGCATTTT. Amino acids: CASSLGPGQGASNQPQHF.

This clone came up many times. Other DNA sequences from this sample encode an identical CDR3 as well. For the CDR3, the DNA is TGTGCCAGCAGTGGTCAGGGCGCGGGGAACTATGGCTACACCTTC. Translated: CASSGQGAGNYGYTF. The rearrangement links TRBV2 to TRBJ1-2, with TRBD1 as a possible D gene (5 bases). The ends were cut back, 4 bases at V and 2 bases at J, with 14 bases in the middle. This CDR3 has 15 residues. CDR1 is SNHLY and CDR2 is FYNNEI in the germline V gene.

In DNA form, the CDR3 reads TGTGCCAGCAGTTTACACAGGGCTACTGAAGCTTTCTTT. Amino acids: CASSLHRATEAFF. This chain uses TRBV28 with TRBJ1-1; maybe TRBD1 (6 bases). V gave up 2 bases and J gave up 5 bases, with 9 bases separating them. CDR1 and CDR2 (germline): MDHEN, SYDVKM. The CDR3 is made up of 13 amino acids.

This clone came up many times. The rearrangement uses TRBV7-3 and TRBJ1-1; no definite D call. Trimming pared 3 bases from V and 1 base from J, leaving 9 bases between. The CDR3 runs 14 residues. CDR1 SGHTA and CDR2 FQGTGA come from the germline V gene. DNA of the CDR3: TGTGCCAGCAGCTTTGGGCCGGAGAACACTGAAGCTTTCTTT. This codes for CASSFGPENTEAFF. The full variable domain, rest sourced from reference TRBV7-3 and TRBJ1-1, is GAGVSQTPSNKVTEKGKYVELRCDPISGHTALYWYRQSLGQGPEFLIYFQGTGAADDSGLPNDRFFAVRPEGSVSTLKIQRTERGDSAVYLCASSFGPENTEAFFGQGTRLTVV.

This clone showed up many times. The rearrangement uses TRBV4-1 and TRBJ1-4, with D maybe TRBD1 (5 bases). The CDR3 is 11 residues long. Deletions cut 3 bases from V and 15 bases from J, with 11 bases between. Germline V gives CDR1 MGHRA, CDR2 YSYEKL. The CDR3 is CASSQGRRMFF. Here the CDR3 DNA reads TGCGCCAGCAGCCAGGGGCGTCGGATGTTTTTT.